These T cell receptor beta chains were read from a single sample in a study of OX40 agonist ivuxolimab in advanced cancers. Assay: immunoSEQ multiplex PCR; the TCRdb copy retains only in-frame clones and omits some. The sample lists roughly 34,000 clones; less than 90% were seen once. The sequencing used CD4+ or CD8+ T cells sorted from blood, collected in a trial of the OX40 agonist ivuxolimab. The receptors originated from an adult with an advanced solid tumor such as melanoma, head and neck, liver or kidney cancer. Both conserved end residues are part of each CDR3. Fields, in order: J gene, V gene, clone size, D gene, CDR3 protein, CDR3 DNA. A D gene is named only where the DNA matches it firmly. Expanded clones are given a class, and other clones once, few, many or no size at all.

TRBJ1-4 | TRBV18 | NA | TRBD1 | CASSPTGGTTNEKLFF | TGTGCCAGCTCACCGACAGGGGGAACAACTAATGAAAAACTGTTTTTT
TRBJ1-4 | TRBV19 | NA | NA | CASSKAKATNEKLFF | TGTGCCAGTAGTAAAGCAAAGGCAACTAATGAAAAACTGTTTTTT
TRBJ1-4 | TRBV11-2 | few | TRBD1 | CASSPGDSPNEKLFF | TGTGCCAGCAGCCCCGGGGACAGCCCTAATGAAAAACTGTTTTTT
TRBJ2-1 | TRBV14 | NA | TRBD2 | CASSTGLAGGKSSYNEQFF | TGTGCCAGCAGCACGGGGCTAGCGGGAGGCAAAAGCTCCTACAATGAGCAGTTCTTC
TRBJ2-5 | TRBV11-3 | NA | NA | CASSSGVRETQYF | TGTGCCAGCAGCTCAGGGGTGCGTGAGACCCAGTACTTC
TRBJ2-7 | TRBV2 | NA | NA | CASKTFYEQYF | TGTGCCAGCAAAACCTTCTACGAGCAGTACTTC
TRBJ1-2 | TRBV15 | NA | NA | CATSRDRQSGYTF | TGTGCCACCAGCAGAGATAGACAGAGCGGCTACACCTTC
TRBJ1-1 | TRBV5-5 | NA | NA | CASSLEAATEAFF | TGTGCCAGCAGCTTGGAGGCTGCCACTGAAGCTTTCTTT
TRBJ2-2 | TRBV25-1 | few | NA | CASSESWAGELFF | TGTGCCAGCAGTGAATCGTGGGCCGGGGAGCTGTTTTTT
TRBJ1-3 | TRBV7-9 | once | TRBD1 | CASSLVTGDSGNTIYF | TGTGCCAGCAGCTTGGTTACAGGGGACTCTGGAAACACCATATATTTT
TRBJ2-7 | TRBV19 | few | TRBD1 | CATILDRVHEQYF | TGTGCCACCATACTGGACAGGGTCCACGAGCAGTACTTC
TRBJ2-5 | TRBV5-4 | NA | TRBD2 | CASSISTSRVVETQYF | TGTGCCAGCAGTATATCGACTAGCCGGGTCGTCGAGACCCAGTACTTC
TRBJ2-2 | TRBV6-1 | NA | TRBD1 | CASSYGTGKTGELFF | TGTGCCAGCAGCTACGGGACAGGGAAGACCGGGGAGCTGTTTTTT
TRBJ2-7 | TRBV19 | NA | NA | CASSDRYEQYF | TGTGCCAGTAGTGACAGATACGAGCAGTACTTC
TRBJ2-5 | TRBV9 | once | TRBD1 | CASSVGMRQGLETQYF | TGTGCCAGCAGCGTAGGGATGAGACAGGGGCTGGAGACCCAGTACTTC
TRBJ1-3 | TRBV27 | NA | NA | CASARTGGNTIYF | TGTGCCAGCGCCCGGACGGGGGGAAACACCATATATTTT
TRBJ1-4 | TRBV5-1 | NA | NA | CASSLGQSGSDEKLFF | TGCGCCAGCAGCTTGGGTCAGTCCGGGTCGGATGAAAAACTGTTTTTT
TRBJ1-6 | TRBV9 | NA | NA | CASSAGTINSYNSPLHF | TGTGCCAGCAGCGCCGGCACAATTAACTCCTATAATTCACCCCTCCACTTT
TRBJ2-7 | TRBV9 | once | TRBD2 | CASSVDGTSLEQYF | TGTGCCAGCAGCGTAGACGGGACTAGCCTCGAGCAGTACTTC
TRBJ2-1 | TRBV9 | NA | NA | CASSPSGPRIYNEQFF | TGTGCCAGCAGCCCATCGGGACCACGGATCTACAATGAGCAGTTCTTC
TRBJ2-7 | TRBV6-1 | NA | TRBD1 | CASTGQANTYEQYF | TGTGCCAGCACTGGACAGGCAAATACCTACGAGCAGTACTTC
TRBJ2-5 | TRBV4-2 | NA | TRBD2 | CASSQGLATNAKETQYF | TGTGCCAGCAGCCAAGGACTAGCAACAAATGCCAAAGAGACCCAGTACTTC
TRBJ1-2 | TRBV27 | NA | TRBD1 | CASRSGQGAYNYGYTF | TGTGCCAGCAGATCGGGACAGGGAGCATATAACTATGGCTACACCTTC
TRBJ1-5 | TRBV18 | NA | NA | CASSQGTSGNQPQHF | TGTGCCAGCTCTCAAGGGACCTCTGGCAATCAGCCCCAGCATTTT
TRBJ1-3 | TRBV5-6 | NA | NA | CASSLGGFSGNTIYF | TGTGCCAGCAGCTTGGGTGGGTTCTCTGGAAACACCATATATTTT
TRBJ1-2 | TRBV21-1 | once | NA | CASSGAGHHNYGYTF | TGTGCCAGCAGCGGCGCGGGACACCATAACTATGGCTACACCTTC
TRBJ2-6 | TRBV5-6 | NA | TRBD1 | CASSPVDRASSGANVLTF | TGTGCCAGCAGCCCGGTCGACAGGGCCAGCTCTGGGGCCAACGTCCTGACTTTC
TRBJ2-1 | TRBV5-8 | NA | NA | CASSLISLLEQFF | TGTGCCAGCAGCTTGATCTCCCTGTTAGAGCAGTTCTTC
TRBJ2-1 | TRBV7-2 | NA | NA | CASSLIDNEQFF | TGTGCCAGCAGCTTGATAGATAATGAGCAGTTCTTC